A single sample gave rise to the 27 T cell receptor beta chains below, sequenced in a study of blood T cell repertoires in COVID-19. Some clones are missing from TCRdb's copy, which holds only in-frame ones; the method was immunoSEQ multiplex PCR. The sample lists 150,000 to 180,000 clones; around 83% were seen once. Sequenced material: peripheral blood. These receptors all stem from a woman aged 55-69 years with acute or convalescent COVID-19.

The rearrangement links TRBV3-1 (or the pseudogene TRBV3-2) to TRBJ2-1; 10 positions match TRBD2. Germline loops: CDR1 LGHDT, CDR2 YNNKEL (reference sequence). CDR3 length: 18 amino acids. The V and J ends lost 0 bases and 8 bases, in that order; junction bases with no gene match: 13. The CDR3 here is CASSQDFLAGAVTHEQFF. The DNA of the CDR3 is TGTGCCAGCAGCCAAGATTTCCTAGCGGGGGCCGTCACCCATGAGCAGTTCTTC.

This clone has only a few counts. CDR3 loop: CASSSNRVLEAFF. The CDR3 DNA follows: TGTGCCAGCAGTTCTAACAGGGTGCTGGAAGCTTTCTTT. V is TRBV27 and J is TRBJ1-1, with D possibly TRBD1 on 6 matching bases. The CDR3 is 13 residues long. The germline gives CDR1 MNHEY, CDR2 SMNVEV (reference sequence). Trimming removed 4 bases at V and 8 bases at J, with 14 bases between.

The CDR3: CASGMGQGGNQPQHF. CDR3 sequence (DNA): TGTGCCTCGGGCATGGGACAGGGGGGCAATCAGCCCCAGCATTTT. This chain joins TRBV30 and TRBJ1-5; 11 positions match TRBD1. J was trimmed by 2 bases and V by 7 bases; bases with no gene match: 7. This CDR3 is built from 15 residues. In germline, CDR1 is GTSNPN, CDR2 SVGIG (reference sequence).

The chain combines TRBV6-5 with TRBJ2-1; weak D call: TRBD1 (6 bases). The V end lost 6 bases, the J end lost 2 bases, and 11 bases lay between the germline ends. This CDR3 comprises 14 residues. Germline V gene lookup returns CDR1 MNHEY and CDR2 SVGAGI. This CDR3 is CASRRTETYNEQFF. The CDR3 coding sequence is TGTGCCAGCAGACGGACAGAAACCTACAATGAGCAGTTCTTC.

Only a few counts were recorded for this clone. For the CDR3, the DNA is TGTGCCAGCAGCGAGGGAGTGGACAGGGAAAAGCCCCAGCATTTT. This sequence encodes CASSEGVDREKPQHF. This sequence joins TRBV21-1 and TRBJ1-5; the table's D call TRBD1 went unverified against the DNA. TRBV21-1 is a documented pseudogene. This CDR3 has 15 residues.

The chain couples TRBV2 to TRBJ2-7; tentative D call: TRBD2 (7 bases). V lost 4 bases and J lost 4, with 17 bases in between. Germline CDR1 is SNHLY and CDR2 is FYNNEI. This CDR3 comprises 15 residues. CDR3 DNA: TGTGCCAGCAGTGCCTCCGGGGGGCGGTTATACGAGCAGTACTTC. This codes for CASSASGGRLYEQYF.

This clone was seen only a few times. The V gene is TRBV5-4, the J gene TRBJ1-4; D may be TRBD1 (5 bases). The CDR3 loop spans 14 amino acids. V dropped 0 bases and J dropped 8 bases, with 11 bases sitting between them. CDR1 and CDR2 from the germline V gene are SGHNT and YYREEE (reference sequence). CDR3 DNA sequence: TGTGCCAGCAGCTTGGGGAAGGGGATCGAAAAACTGTTTTTT. Protein: CASSLGKGIEKLFF.

The rearrangement joins TRBV14 to TRBJ2-1; TRBD2 might be the D (6 bases). The CDR3 has 17 residues. In germline, CDR1 is SGHDN, CDR2 FVKESK. Trimming took off 2 bases at V and 6 bases at J, with 20 bases between the two ends. CDR3 loop: CASSQHGTPRLTNEQFF. CDR3 sequence (DNA): TGTGCCAGCAGCCAACATGGGACTCCCAGATTGACCAATGAGCAGTTCTTC.

The chain has TRBV2 and TRBJ2-3; 9 bases match TRBD1. The CDR3 runs 14 residues. CDR1 SNHLY and CDR2 FYNNEI come from the germline V gene. V shed 6 bases, J shed 2 bases, and the junction held 3 bases outside the gene matches. The CDR3 coding sequence is TGTGCCAGCAGGGGACAGGGTTACACAGATACGCAGTATTTT. Residues: CASRGQGYTDTQYF.

In its sample, this clone was seen a few times. The rearrangement joins TRBV20-1 to TRBJ2-7, with D perhaps matching TRBD2 (5 bases). V dropped 3 bases and J dropped 3 bases, with 12 bases sitting between them. The CDR3 has 13 residues. In germline, CDR1 is DFQATT, CDR2 SNEGSKA (reference sequence). The CDR3 DNA reads as TGCAGTGCTAGTCCGGGGTGGCGCTACGAGCAGTACTTC. Its translation: CSASPGWRYEQYF.

The V and J genes are TRBV18 and TRBJ1-3; a possible D gene is TRBD1 (5 bases). The CDR3 covers 16 residues. From germline, CDR1 is KGHSH and CDR2 LQKENI. Trimming left V 0 bases short and J 0 bases short, with 9 bases between. The CDR3 DNA is TGTGCCAGCTCACCACCGGGGGGGAGCTCTGGAAACACCATATATTTT. Protein product: CASSPPGGSSGNTIYF.

The chain carries TRBV20-1 and TRBJ2-1, with 10 bases identical to TRBD1. Germline CDR1 and CDR2: DFQATT and SNEGSKA (reference sequence). The V gene end was trimmed by 3 bases and the J gene end by 6 bases; junction bases not matched to a gene: 2. CDR3 size: 13 residues. CDR3 nucleotide sequence: TGCAGTGCTAGTGGGACAGGGGCCAATGAGCAGTTCTTC. It is translated as CSASGTGANEQFF.

This chain connects TRBV5-4 to TRBJ2-3; D perhaps matches TRBD2 (6 bases). Looked up from germline, CDR1 is SGHNT and CDR2 is YYREEE (reference sequence). This CDR3 comprises 13 residues. V dropped 3 bases and J dropped 4 bases, with 9 bases sitting between them. As DNA, the CDR3 is TGTGCCAGCAGCTCGTGGGAGGCAGATACGCAGTATTTT. This translates into CASSSWEADTQYF.

The chain has TRBV3-1 (or the pseudogene TRBV3-2) and TRBJ1-5; D is unclear. Trimming took 2 bases from V and 0 from J, leaving 8 bases between them. CDR3 length: 15 residues. Germline V gene lookup returns CDR1 LGHDT and CDR2 YNNKEL (reference sequence). The CDR3 loop is CASSQRGYSNQPQHF. The CDR3 nucleotides are TGTGCCAGCAGCCAAAGAGGATATAGCAATCAGCCCCAGCATTTT.

As to this clone: The sample holds other DNA sequences that translate to the same CDR3. The chain couples TRBV27 to TRBJ1-2; D is perhaps TRBD1 (6 bases). CDR3 length: 13 residues. Trimming cost V 3 bases and J 6 bases, with 11 bases left between them. From germline, CDR1 is MNHEY and CDR2 SMNVEV (reference sequence). CDR3 in amino acids: CASSFSGGDGYTF. The CDR3 DNA reads as TGTGCCAGCAGTTTCTCTGGGGGCGATGGCTACACCTTC.

The chain recombines TRBV3-1 (or the pseudogene TRBV3-2) with TRBJ2-1, with 9 bases fitting TRBD2. Losses at the gene ends were 4 bases for V and 2 bases for J; bases not matched to a gene: 9. The CDR3 covers 17 residues. CDR1 LGHDT and CDR2 YNNKEL come from the germline V gene (reference sequence). The CDR3 sequence: CASSLKTGTSTYNEQFF. The CDR3 coding sequence is TGTGCCAGCAGCCTCAAGACCGGGACTAGCACCTACAATGAGCAGTTCTTC.

This clone appeared a few times. This chain links TRBV6-1 with TRBJ1-5; weak D call: TRBD1 (5 bases). The length of the CDR3 is 16 residues. V shed 4 bases and J shed 4 bases, with 17 bases lying between them. The germline CDR1 and CDR2 sequences are MNHNS and SASEGT. The CDR3 sequence is CASSGVRGRGNQPQHF. CDR3 DNA: TGTGCCAGCAGTGGGGTTCGGGGGAGGGGTAATCAGCCCCAGCATTTT.

This chain joins TRBV9 and TRBJ1-1; 8 bases line up with TRBD1. The CDR3 runs to 15 residues. Germline CDR1 reads SGDLS; CDR2 reads YYNGEE. The J segment lost 3 bases and the V segment lost 3 bases, leaving 7 bases of the junction unmatched. The CDR3 region is CASSAQGARDTEAFF. The CDR3 DNA is TGTGCCAGCAGCGCTCAGGGGGCGCGGGACACTGAAGCTTTCTTT.

V usage is TRBV19 and J usage is TRBJ2-1, with TRBD1 as a possible D gene (5 bases). Germline V CDR1 and CDR2: LNHDA, SQIVND (reference sequence). CDR3 length: 17 residues. Trimming shortened V by 2 bases and J by 3 bases, and 17 bases separated the two germline ends. CDR3 in DNA: TGTGCCAGTAGTATAACAGGACGGAGTAGAATCTACAATGAGCAGTTCTTC. This encodes CASSITGRSRIYNEQFF.

The CDR3 sequence is CASRLEVGQGKSEAFF. The CDR3 coding sequence is TGTGCCAGCAGGCTTGAAGTAGGACAGGGTAAGTCTGAAGCTTTCTTT. The chain uses TRBV2 and TRBJ1-1; the match to TRBD1 covers 8 bases. The V gene end was trimmed by 6 bases and the J gene end by 6 bases; junction bases not matched to a gene: 15. The CDR3 is made up of 16 amino acids. Looked up from germline, CDR1 is SNHLY and CDR2 is FYNNEI.

This clone appeared a few times. The chain joins TRBV19 to TRBJ1-1; 8 bases fit TRBD1. Germline CDR1 LNHDA, CDR2 SQIVND (reference sequence). J gave up 6 bases and V 5 bases, and 5 bases lay outside the gene matches. This CDR3 region has 13 residues. The CDR3 DNA follows: TGTGCCAGTAGTCACAGGGGGGATTCTGAAGCTTTCTTT. Its protein product is CASSHRGDSEAFF.

The rearrangement uses TRBV6-1 and TRBJ1-4; TRBD1 aligns across 8 bases. Germline-derived CDR1 and CDR2 are MNHNS and SASEGT. The CDR3 is 16 residues long. The junction had 12 bases not matched to a gene; V was cut back by 4 bases and J by 8 bases. CDR3 DNA: TGTGCCAGCAGTGGGACAGGGTCGAGGTTCGGCGAAAAACTGTTTTTT. Translating gives CASSGTGSRFGEKLFF.

The chain joins TRBV2 to TRBJ1-4; 9 nucleotides agree with TRBD1. Germline loops: CDR1 SNHLY, CDR2 FYNNEI. Trimming removed 5 bases from V and 7 bases from J; junction bases left unmatched: 11. The CDR3 is 16 amino acids. The CDR3 is CASSFQGTGGREKLFF. The CDR3 coding sequence is TGTGCCAGCAGTTTCCAGGGTACAGGGGGCCGTGAAAAACTGTTTTTT. The full variable domain, with the rest looked up from reference TRBV2 and TRBJ1-4, is EPEVTQTPSHQVTQMGQEVILRCVPISNHLYFYWYRQILGQKVEFLVSFYNNEISEKSEIFDDQFSVERPDGSNFTLKIRSTKLEDSAMYFCASSFQGTGGREKLFFGSGTQLSVL.

This rearrangement joins TRBV6-6 to TRBJ1-5, with 7 bases matching TRBD1. The germline V gene has CDR1 MNHNY and CDR2 SVGAGI (reference sequence). CDR3 length: 14 amino acids. V lost 4 bases, J lost 5 bases, and 5 bases stayed unmatched. The CDR3 spells CASSFNRGDQPQHF. The CDR3 DNA follows: TGTGCCAGCAGTTTTAACAGGGGTGATCAGCCCCAGCATTTT.

This chain connects TRBV11-3 to TRBJ1-6; D unclear. CDR3 length: 13 amino acids. Germline V gene lookup returns CDR1 SGHNT and CDR2 YENEEA. V lost 0 bases and J lost 7, with 4 bases in between. The CDR3 DNA sequence: TGTGCCAGCAGCTTAGACTTAAATTCACCCCTCCACTTT. This translates into CASSLDLNSPLHF.

V gene TRBV5-1 combines with J gene TRBJ2-7, with D perhaps matching TRBD1 (6 bases). Germline values: CDR1 SGHRS, CDR2 YFSETQ. Trimming removed 3 bases from V and 2 bases from J, with 15 bases in between. The CDR3 extends over 15 amino acids. The CDR3 protein is CASSYGAQGPYEQYV. In nucleotides, the CDR3 is TGCGCCAGCAGCTACGGGGCACAGGGTCCCTACGAGCAGTACGTC.

The chain couples TRBV6-5 to TRBJ1-2; 10 nucleotides line up with TRBD1. The trim removed 7 bases at V and 4 bases at J, leaving 6 bases unmatched. This CDR3 has 14 residues. From germline, CDR1 is MNHEY and CDR2 SVGAGI. The CDR3 is CASTRGQGGYGYTF. The DNA for the CDR3 is TGTGCCAGCACCCGAGGACAGGGGGGCTATGGCTACACCTTC.